This TCR beta chain was recorded in a study of cytomegalovirus exposure and HLA in healthy donors. Study-wide points: TCR beta V- and J-gene trimming, according to a later analysis, was linked to a missense DCLRE1C variant. Later work associated more than 15,000 TCR beta sequences with HLA alleles at 0.05 false discovery rate. A likely sequencing artifact accounted for one observed cluster of highly shared sequence variants.

This CDR3 is built from 13 residues. CDR1 is SGHAT, CDR2 FQDESV, per germline (reference sequence). The ends were cut back, 1 base at V and 6 bases at J, with 9 bases in the middle. On this clone: Its antigen is unknown.

The PCR ran on 60 Vbeta and 13 Jbeta primers. Profiled with immunoSEQ multiplex PCR; TCRdb holds only in-frame clones, not every one. The sample has roughly 120,000 clones; around 67% are singletons. The chain employs TRBV11-1 and TRBJ1-2; TRBD1 is a possible D gene (6 bases). Sequencing used PBMCs. The sequence was collected from a woman aged 40 to 50 in good health and CMV-seronegative. The CDR3 DNA reads as TGTGCCAGCAGCTTAGGTTACAGGGATGGCTACACCTTC. Translation gives CASSLGYRDGYTF.